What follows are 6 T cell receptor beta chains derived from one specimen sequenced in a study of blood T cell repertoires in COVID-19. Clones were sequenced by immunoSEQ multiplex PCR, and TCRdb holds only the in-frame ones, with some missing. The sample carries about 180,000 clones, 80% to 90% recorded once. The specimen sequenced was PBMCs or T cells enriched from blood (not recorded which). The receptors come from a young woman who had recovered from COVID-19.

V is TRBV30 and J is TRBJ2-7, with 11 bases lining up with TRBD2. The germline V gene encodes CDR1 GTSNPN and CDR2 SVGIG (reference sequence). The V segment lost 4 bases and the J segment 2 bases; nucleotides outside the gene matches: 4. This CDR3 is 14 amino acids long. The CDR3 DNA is TGTGCCTGGATCATAGCGGGAGGGCCCTACGAGCAGTACTTC. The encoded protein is CAWIIAGGPYEQYF.

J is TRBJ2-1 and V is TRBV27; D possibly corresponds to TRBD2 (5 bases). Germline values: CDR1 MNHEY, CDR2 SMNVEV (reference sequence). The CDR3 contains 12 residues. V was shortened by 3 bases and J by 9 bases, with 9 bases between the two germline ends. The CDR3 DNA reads TGTGCCAGCAGTTTTCCCCGGGGTGAGCAGTTCTTC. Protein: CASSFPRGEQFF.

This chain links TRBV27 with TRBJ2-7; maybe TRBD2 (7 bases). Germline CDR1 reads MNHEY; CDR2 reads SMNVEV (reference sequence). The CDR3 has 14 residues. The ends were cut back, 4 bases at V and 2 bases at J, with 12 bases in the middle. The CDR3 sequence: CASSWGAGAYEQYF. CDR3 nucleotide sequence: TGTGCCAGCAGTTGGGGGGCGGGGGCCTACGAGCAGTACTTC.

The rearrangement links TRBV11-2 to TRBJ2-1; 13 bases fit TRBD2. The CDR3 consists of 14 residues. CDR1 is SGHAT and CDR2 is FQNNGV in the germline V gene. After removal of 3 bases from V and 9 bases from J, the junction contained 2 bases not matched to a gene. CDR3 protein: CASSFGTSGVEQFF. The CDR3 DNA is TGTGCCAGCAGCTTCGGGACTAGCGGGGTTGAGCAGTTCTTC. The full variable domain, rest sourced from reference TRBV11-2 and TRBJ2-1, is EAGVAQSPRYKIIEKRQSVAFWCNPISGHATLYWYQQILGQGPKLLIQFQNNGVVDDSQLPKDRFSAERLKGVDSTLKIQPAKLEDSAVYLCASSFGTSGVEQFFGPGTRLTVL.

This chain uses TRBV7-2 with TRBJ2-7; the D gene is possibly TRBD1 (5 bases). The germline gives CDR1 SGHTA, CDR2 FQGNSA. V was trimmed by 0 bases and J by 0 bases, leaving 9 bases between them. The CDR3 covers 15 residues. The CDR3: CASSLAGVVSYEQYF. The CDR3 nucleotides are TGTGCCAGCAGCTTAGCAGGGGTAGTCTCCTACGAGCAGTACTTC.

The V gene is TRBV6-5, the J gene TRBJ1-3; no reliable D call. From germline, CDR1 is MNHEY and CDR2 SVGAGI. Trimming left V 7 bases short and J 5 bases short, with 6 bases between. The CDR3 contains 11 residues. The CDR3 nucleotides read TGTGCCAGCATTCTAAGAAACACCATATATTTT. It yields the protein CASILRNTIYF.